These 10 T cell receptor beta chains were sequenced from one sample in a study of shared clonotypes between healthy human individuals. Naivety among CD8 cells was defined by CD45RO negativity and positive CCR7 selection, thereby excluding terminally differentiated effector memory CD45RA+ cells. Here immunoSEQ multiplex PCR was the method, and the copy in TCRdb shows in-frame clones only, minus some. The repertoire holds around 1,900,000 clones, with 80% to 95% as singletons. The sequenced sample consisted of naive CD8+ T cells from PBMCs. The receptor set was obtained from a man between 18 and 29 years old in good health. Some clones in this sample may be carry-over from other donors' samples.

The rearrangement joins TRBV30 to TRBJ2-7; D tentatively reads TRBD1 or TRBD2 (5 bases each). Trimming shortened V by 5 bases and J by 7 bases, and 9 bases separated the two germline ends. Germline V CDR1 and CDR2: GTSNPN, SVGIG (reference sequence). This CDR3 is built from 10 residues. The CDR3 coding sequence is TGTGCCTGGGGATGGGGGGAGCAGTACTTC. Translating it yields CAWGWGEQYF.

The chain carries TRBV5-1 and TRBJ2-7; 10 nucleotides align to TRBD2. The CDR3 is made up of 17 amino acids. Losses at the gene ends were 0 bases for V and 4 bases for J; bases not matched to a gene: 10. Germline lookup yields CDR1 SGHRS and CDR2 YFSETQ. The chain's CDR3 is CASSLALAGPPGYEQYF. The DNA for the CDR3 is TGCGCCAGCAGCTTGGCACTAGCGGGACCTCCGGGATACGAGCAGTACTTC.

The chain links TRBV7-8 to TRBJ2-5; TRBD2 matches at 10 bases. The V gene's germline CDR1 is SGHVS and CDR2 FQNEAQ. V shed 5 bases, J shed 6 bases, and the junction held 12 bases outside the gene matches. The CDR3 has 16 amino acids. The CDR3 sequence: CASSPNQREGRQTQYF. For the CDR3, the DNA is TGTGCCAGCAGCCCAAACCAGCGGGAGGGTCGGCAGACCCAGTACTTC.

The sample holds a few counts of this clone. The V call is TRBV30, the J call TRBJ1-1, with D possibly TRBD1 on 5 matching bases. In germline, CDR1 is GTSNPN, CDR2 SVGIG (reference sequence). CDR3 length: 14 residues. Trimming stripped 1 base from V and 5 bases from J, with 14 bases between. The CDR3 DNA reads as TGTGCCTGGAGTGGAAGCAGGGAGAAAACTGAAGCTTTCTTT. It translates to CAWSGSREKTEAFF.

Notes on this clone: The sample has other DNA sequences that encode this CDR3 too. The chain has TRBV5-5 and TRBJ2-7, with D perhaps assigned TRBD1 or TRBD2 (5 bases each). Trimming took 0 bases from V and 0 from J, leaving 13 bases between them. From germline, CDR1 is SGHKS and CDR2 YYEKEE (reference sequence). There are 16 residues in the CDR3. The CDR3 coding sequence is TGTGCCAGCAGCTTGGTTCCGGGACGAAGCTCCTACGAGCAGTACTTC. This sequence encodes CASSLVPGRSSYEQYF.

This clone was counted a single time. V is TRBV18 and J is TRBJ1-4; 7 bases line up with TRBD1. Germline V gives CDR1 KGHSH, CDR2 LQKENI. This CDR3 has 16 amino acids. The junction had 9 bases not matched to a gene; V was cut back by 3 bases and J by 5 bases. CDR3 region: CASSPSLQGLNEKLFF. In nucleotides, the CDR3 is TGTGCCAGCTCACCGAGCTTACAGGGGTTGAATGAAAAACTGTTTTTT.

This clone came up once. V usage is TRBV27 and J usage is TRBJ1-2, with D perhaps TRBD1 (6 bases). Germline CDR1 is MNHEY and CDR2 is SMNVEV (reference sequence). CDR3 length: 16 residues. The V end lost 6 bases, the J end lost 6 bases, and 23 bases lay between the germline ends. CDR3 sequence: CASRSRWGGLQDGYTF. The CDR3 DNA sequence: TGTGCCAGCAGGAGTCGATGGGGGGGGCTGCAAGATGGCTACACCTTC.

The rearrangement links TRBV11-2 to TRBJ1-3; D gene uncertain. Germline loops: CDR1 SGHAT, CDR2 FQNNGV. Trimming pared 0 bases from V and 1 base from J, leaving 10 bases between. CDR3 length equals 16 residues. The CDR3 nucleotides are TGTGCCAGCAGCTTAGATTCAAGGTTGTCTGGAAACACCATATATTTT. Protein sequence: CASSLDSRLSGNTIYF.

CDR3 sequence reads: CASAPGILKAEAFF. For the CDR3, the DNA is TGTGCCAGCGCCCCGGGGATACTGAAGGCTGAAGCTTTCTTT. The gene calls are TRBV18 and TRBJ1-1; no reliable D call. CDR1 and CDR2 (germline): KGHSH, LQKENI. V shed 8 bases and J shed 6 bases, with 19 bases lying between them. This CDR3 is 14 amino acids long.

The rearrangement uses TRBV5-6 and TRBJ1-5, with 7 bases lining up with TRBD1. CDR1 is SGHDT and CDR2 is YYEEEE in the germline V gene. V shed 0 bases and J 9 bases; nucleotides not matched to a gene: 12. This CDR3 has 16 amino acids. For the CDR3, the DNA is TGTGCCAGCAGCTTGGCCGACCGGGACAGTATCGGGCCCCAGCATTTT. This gives the protein CASSLADRDSIGPQHF.